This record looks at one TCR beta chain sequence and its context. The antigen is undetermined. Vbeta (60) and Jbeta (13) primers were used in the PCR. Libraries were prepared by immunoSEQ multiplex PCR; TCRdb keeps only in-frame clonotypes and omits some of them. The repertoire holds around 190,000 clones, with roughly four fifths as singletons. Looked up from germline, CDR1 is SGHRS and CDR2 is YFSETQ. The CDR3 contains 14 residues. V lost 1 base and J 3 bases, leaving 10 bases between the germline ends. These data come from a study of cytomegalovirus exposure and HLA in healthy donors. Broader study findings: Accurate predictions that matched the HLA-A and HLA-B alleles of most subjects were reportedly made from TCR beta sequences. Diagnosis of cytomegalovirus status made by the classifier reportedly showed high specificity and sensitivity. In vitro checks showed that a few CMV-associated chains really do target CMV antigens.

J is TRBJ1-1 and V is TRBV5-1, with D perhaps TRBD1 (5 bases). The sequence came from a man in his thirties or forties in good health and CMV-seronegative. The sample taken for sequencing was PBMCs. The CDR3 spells CASSLTGSHTEAFF. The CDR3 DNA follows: TGCGCCAGCAGCTTGACAGGCAGCCACACTGAAGCTTTCTTT.